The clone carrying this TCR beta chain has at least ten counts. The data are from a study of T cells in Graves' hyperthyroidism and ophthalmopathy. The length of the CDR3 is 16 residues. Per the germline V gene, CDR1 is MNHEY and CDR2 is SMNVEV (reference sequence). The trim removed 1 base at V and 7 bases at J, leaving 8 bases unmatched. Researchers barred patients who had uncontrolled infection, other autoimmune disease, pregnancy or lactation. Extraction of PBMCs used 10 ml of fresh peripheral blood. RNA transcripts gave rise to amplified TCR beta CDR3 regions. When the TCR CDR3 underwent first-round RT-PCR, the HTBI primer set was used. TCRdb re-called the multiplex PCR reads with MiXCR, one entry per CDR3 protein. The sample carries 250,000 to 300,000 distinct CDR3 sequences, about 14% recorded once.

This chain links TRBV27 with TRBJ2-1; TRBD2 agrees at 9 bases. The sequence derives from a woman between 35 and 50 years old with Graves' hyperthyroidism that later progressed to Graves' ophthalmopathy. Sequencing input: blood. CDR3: CASSLYIDSGSNEQFF. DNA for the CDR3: TGTGCCAGCAGTTTATACATCGATAGCGGGAGTAATGAGCAGTTCTTC.